This TCR beta chain was recorded in a study of identifying expanded T cells in peripheral blood. Study results and caveats: Across healthy donors, higher total template counts meant significantly greater roughly two-week count variance. Differentially abundant clones: 0.95 to 1.5 between replicates, 16.4 at around 14 days, 19 to 20 at four.

This table comes from immunoSEQ multiplex PCR, and its TCRdb copy is limited to in-frame clones, with some not included. The repertoire includes roughly 96,000 clones, approximately 88% of them detected once, and around 5.9% sits in the top ten. Healthy donors had no documented immune events, such as infections, while sampled. Of note for this clone: Its antigen is not identified.

Germline CDR1 reads SGHTA; CDR2 reads FQGTGA. V dropped 5 bases and J dropped 9 bases, with 22 bases sitting between them. This CDR3 region has 15 residues. V and J are TRBV7-3 and TRBJ2-5; tentatively, D is TRBD2 (6 bases). Sequenced material: blood. The sequence derives from a person aged 18 to 70 in good health. CDR3 sequence (DNA): TGTGCCAGCAGCGAATCCGGGACTCCCGGGACCCCCCAGTACTTC. Translating gives CASSESGTPGTPQYF.